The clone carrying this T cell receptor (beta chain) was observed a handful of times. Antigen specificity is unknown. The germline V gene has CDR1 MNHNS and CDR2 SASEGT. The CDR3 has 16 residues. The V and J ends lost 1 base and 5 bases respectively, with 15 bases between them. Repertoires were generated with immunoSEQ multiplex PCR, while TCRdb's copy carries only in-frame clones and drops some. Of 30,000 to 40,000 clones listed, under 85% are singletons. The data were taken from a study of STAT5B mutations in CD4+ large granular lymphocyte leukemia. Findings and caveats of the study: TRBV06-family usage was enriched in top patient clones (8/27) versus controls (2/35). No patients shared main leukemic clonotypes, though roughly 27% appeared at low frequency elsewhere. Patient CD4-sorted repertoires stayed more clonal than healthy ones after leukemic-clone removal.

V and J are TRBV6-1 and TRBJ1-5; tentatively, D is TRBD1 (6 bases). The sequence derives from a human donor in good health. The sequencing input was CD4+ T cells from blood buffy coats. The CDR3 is CASSEVLQGRDQPQHF. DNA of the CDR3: TGTGCCAGCAGTGAAGTTCTACAGGGACGGGATCAGCCCCAGCATTTT.